This T cell receptor (beta chain) was captured by sequencing in a study of shared clonotypes between healthy human individuals (TCRdb year 2020). Concerning the study at large: A couple of women and a few men aged 18 to 49 years were included in the cohort. Between about 0.94 and 8.9 billion PBMCs per donor were obtained by leukapheresis. To increase sequencing depth and limit assay-specific biases, TCR repertoire library preparation and sequencing were carried out by different laboratories using diverse techniques. For each donor, three plates each were used for CD4 naive and CD4 memory, two plates were used for CD8 naive, and one plate was used for CD8 memory. Blood TCR repertoires of roughly five healthy adults were deeply sequenced to estimate repertoire size and the extent of clonotype sharing between individuals.

Using the deep immunoSEQ assay, TCR CDR3 regions were amplified from genomic DNA by multiplex PCR. Extracted genomic DNA from each cell subset was spread evenly across all wells of several immunoSEQ 96-well plates, with each plate serving as a replicate. Each replicate PCR for sorted subsets received 200 ng genomic DNA, equal to roughly 33,000 T cell genomes. Purified libraries were quantified with a Qubit 3.0 fluorometer, sized on a Bioanalyzer 2100, and re-quantified with the KAPA Library Quantification kit. A separate single-read 150-cycle Illumina NextSeq 550 flow cell was used to sequence each immunoSEQ 96-well plate. Per the original workflow: The immunoSEQ output contained only junctional sequences without quality scores, so filtering could not match that applied to full-length reads. Sequences were annotated with PyIR, a Python wrapper for IgBLAST v1.9, using IMGT germline references to assign V/J genes and CDR3. Reads with weak V/J assignments (E-value above 1e-6), missing CDR3, stop codons, out-of-frame junctions, or ambiguous translated residues were removed. V3J clonotypes were defined by identical inferred V gene, J gene, and CDR3 amino acid sequence. Percentage overlap between repertoires was computed as shared unique clonotypes divided by the size of the smaller repertoire. Richness of each repertoire was evaluated using RTK rarefaction, the Chao1 estimator, and Recon v2.1 estimates of unobserved clonotypes. OLGA was used to compute generation probabilities for all TCRbeta clonotypes that the gDNA method yielded from a handful of donors. TCRdb stores this immuneACCESS table with in-frame sequences only. Part of the clones is absent; in the studies checked, under half of the shortfall reflects unresolved V genes, and no reason is known for the rest. From that table come the V and J calls and clone size; the DNA was used to work out D and trimming. Across this sample there are hundreds of thousands of clones, with more than 95% seen only once. The ten largest clones capture approximately 0.33% of the sample.

The paper's findings and limits, for the study overall: Because the study included only a small number of donors, the genetic and exposure-history diversity represented was limited. Approximately 5% of naive CD4, 3.5% of naive CD8, approximately 2.2% of memory CD4, and 0.35% to 0.5% of memory CD8 clonotypes were shared across a few donors. Only blood was sampled, and tissue TCR repertoires likely differ from those in blood. Even with the large sequencing depth, rarefaction of the sorted-subset datasets indicated that sequencing was incomplete. Based on pairwise subsampling, the degree of clonotype sharing among donors was expected to be affected by sequencing depth. Estimated clonotype richness was generally larger for naive than for memory subsets. Higher generation probabilities were observed for clonotypes shared by all four sorted-subset donors than for non-shared clonotypes.

CD8 naive samples consisted of CD45RO-negative cells that were positively selected for CCR7, yielding a CD45RA+CCR7+ population without TemRA cells. Donors were healthy HIV-negative adults with no recently reported acute infections or vaccinations. Every donor was a Caucasian adult living in Nashville, Tennessee, USA. After blood collection by leukapheresis, PBMCs were isolated using Ficoll-Histopaque density gradient centrifugation and then cryopreserved in the vapor phase of liquid nitrogen. Analytical flow cytometry was used to check the purity and quantity of each magnetically sorted T cell population. Genomic DNA was isolated from every sorted fraction and measured by UV absorbance on a Nanodrop 2000c. Worth noting for this clone: Its binding antigen is unknown. Per-base qualities were not stored, and no clone one base away is much larger.

Cut back by 5 bases and 7 bases, the V and J ends lie 18 bases apart. CDR3 length: 14 amino acids, cysteine to phenylalanine. The kept DNA is CDR3 alone, 42 bases in frame from the first base. As encoded in the germline V gene, CDR1 is SQVTM while CDR2 is ANQGSEA. What was sequenced was naive CD8+ T cells sorted from blood. The cell subset or site label, as the study defines it: CD45RA+CCR7+. The sequence derives from a young man in good health. The sequence is built from TRBV29-1 and TRBJ2-1; a tentative D match to TRBD2 spans 5 bases. The nucleotide sequence is TGCAGCGTTCTCCTAGCCTCCGACGGGAATGAGCAGTTCTTC. Its protein is CSVLLASDGNEQFF.